The source of this T cell receptor (beta chain) is a study of T cells in Graves' hyperthyroidism and ophthalmopathy. Exclusion followed for patients with uncontrolled infection, other autoimmune disease, pregnancy or lactation. The PBMCs studied were ones that came from 8.5 to 10 ml fresh peripheral blood. The germline V and J ends were trimmed by 3 bases and 4 bases, with 7 bases remaining between them. In germline, CDR1 is DFQATT, CDR2 SNEGSKA (reference sequence). The CDR3 totals 12 residues. RNA transcripts served as the template for amplifying TCR beta CDR3 regions. Initially, a first-round RT-PCR of the TCR CDR3 employed the HTBI primer set. One entry per CDR3 protein, called by TCRdb with MiXCR from the multiplex PCR reads. The sample consists of some 350,000 distinct CDR3 sequences, roughly 15% of them appearing once. This clonotype was counted many times. What it recognizes is unknown. Study-level results: In blood, most of the thyroid clonotypes expanded above 0.001 were also present. In simple terms, a model built on 13 V-J features told ophthalmopathy apart from stable hyperthyroidism.

The clonotype originates from a middle-aged woman with Graves' ophthalmopathy. Input material: blood. V usage is TRBV20-1 and J usage is TRBJ1-5; a possible D gene is TRBD1 (5 bases). CDR3 in amino acids: CSARGGNQPQHF. In nucleotides, the CDR3 is TGCAGTGCTAGGGGGGGGAATCAGCCCCAGCATTTT.